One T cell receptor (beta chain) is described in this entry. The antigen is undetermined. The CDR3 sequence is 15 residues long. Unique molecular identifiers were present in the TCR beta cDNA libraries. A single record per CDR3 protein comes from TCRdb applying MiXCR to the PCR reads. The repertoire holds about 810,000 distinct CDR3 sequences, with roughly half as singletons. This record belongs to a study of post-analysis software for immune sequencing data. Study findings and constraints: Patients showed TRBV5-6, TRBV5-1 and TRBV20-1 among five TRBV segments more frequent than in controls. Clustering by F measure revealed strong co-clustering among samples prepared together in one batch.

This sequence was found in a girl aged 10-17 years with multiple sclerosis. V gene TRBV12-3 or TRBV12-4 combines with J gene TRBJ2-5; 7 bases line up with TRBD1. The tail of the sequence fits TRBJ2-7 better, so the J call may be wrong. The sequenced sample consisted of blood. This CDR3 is CASSLGQRHNYEQYF. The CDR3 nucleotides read TGTGCCAGCAGCCTGGGACAGAGACACAACTACGAGCAGTACTTC.